This is a list of T cell receptor beta chains from one sample in a study of blood T cell repertoires in COVID-19. Libraries were prepared by immunoSEQ multiplex PCR; TCRdb keeps only in-frame clonotypes and omits some of them. The table records 200,000 to 300,000 clones, 75% to 85% of them present only once. The source material was peripheral blood. The receptors were gathered from a middle-aged man who had recovered from COVID-19. Both conserved end residues are part of each CDR3. The D gene is left open where the match is weak. Not all rows give a size; the values are once, few, many and, for expanded clones, a class.

.,TRBV2,TRBD1,TRBJ2-3,CATRQGFLTDTQYF,TGTGCCACGAGACAGGGTTTTTTGACAGATACGCAGTATTTT
.,TRBV7-8,.,TRBJ1-2,CASSTRTPGGVGYTF,TGTGCCAGCAGCACCCGGACACCCGGAGGGGTCGGCTACACCTTC
.,TRBV27,.,TRBJ2-3,CASSVSESTDTQYF,TGTGCCAGCAGTGTTAGCGAGAGCACAGATACGCAGTATTTT
.,TRBV20-1,.,TRBJ2-5,CSASIQRVQETQYF,TGCAGTGCTAGTATACAGCGGGTCCAAGAGACCCAGTACTTC
.,TRBV20-1,TRBD2,TRBJ2-5,CSASSPASGQETQYF,TGCAGTGCTAGTTCGCCGGCTAGCGGGCAAGAGACCCAGTACTTC
.,TRBV6-2/TRBV6-3,.,TRBJ2-7,CASSYSRFSSGTYEQYF,TGTGCCAGCAGTTACTCGAGGTTTAGTAGCGGAACCTACGAGCAGTACTTC
.,TRBV19,TRBD2,TRBJ2-2,CASITGTSGPNTGELFF,TGTGCCAGTATAACCGGGACTAGCGGTCCGAACACCGGGGAGCTGTTTTTT
.,TRBV7-2,.,TRBJ1-6,CASSGGGLFRSPLHF,TGTGCCAGCAGCGGGGGGGGACTATTTCGTTCACCCCTCCACTTT
few,TRBV27,TRBD1,TRBJ1-2,CASTSGTGLLGYTF,TGTGCCAGCACCTCCGGGACAGGGTTGCTAGGCTACACCTTC
.,TRBV30,.,TRBJ1-2,CAWSWGGSYGYTF,TGTGCCTGGAGTTGGGGGGGTAGCTATGGCTACACCTTC
few,TRBV28,TRBD1,TRBJ2-7,CASSFWGQGARQQYF,TGTGCCAGCAGTTTCTGGGGACAGGGGGCGCGTCAGCAGTACTTC
.,TRBV2,.,TRBJ1-2,CASSDIVLANYGYTF,TGTGCCAGCAGTGACATAGTCCTAGCTAACTATGGCTACACCTTC
.,TRBV6-2/TRBV6-3,.,TRBJ1-1,CASSHPGLNTEAFF,TGTGCCAGCAGTCACCCGGGTTTGAACACTGAAGCTTTCTTT
.,TRBV7-9,TRBD1,TRBJ1-2,CASSPRQGDYGYTF,TGTGCCAGCAGCCCAAGACAGGGTGACTATGGCTACACCTTC
.,TRBV10-3,TRBD1,TRBJ1-1,CAISVQGVDTEAFF,TGTGCCATCAGTGTTCAGGGGGTGGACACTGAAGCTTTCTTT
.,TRBV28,TRBD1,TRBJ2-5,CASRETGAGETQYF,TGTGCCAGCAGGGAAACAGGGGCGGGAGAGACCCAGTACTTC
.,TRBV24-1,TRBD1,TRBJ2-3,CATSDTRQGSGTQYF,TGTGCCACCAGTGACACTAGACAGGGATCAGGTACGCAGTATTTT
once,TRBV5-1,TRBD1,TRBJ2-7,CASSSGTAAYEQYF,TGCGCCAGCAGCTCCGGGACAGCGGCCTACGAGCAGTACTTC
.,TRBV2,.,TRBJ2-1,CASSVDRGASYNEQFF,TGTGCCAGCAGTGTCGATCGGGGGGCTTCCTACAATGAGCAGTTCTTC
once,TRBV29-1,TRBD1,TRBJ1-2,CSASPSRDRAFYGYTF,TGCAGCGCCTCCCCCTCCAGGGACAGGGCTTTCTATGGCTACACCTTC
few,TRBV29-1,TRBD2,TRBJ2-1,CSVEGGGSYNEQFF,TGCAGCGTTGAGGGGGGGGGCTCCTACAATGAGCAGTTCTTC
.,TRBV27,.,TRBJ2-3,CASRRSSTDTQYF,TGTGCCAGCAGACGGTCTAGCACAGATACGCAGTATTTT
.,TRBV15,TRBD2,TRBJ2-5,CATSRGGTSGSETQYF,TGTGCCACCAGCAGAGGAGGGACTAGCGGGAGTGAGACCCAGTACTTC
.,TRBV6-6,.,TRBJ1-2,CASSDTGTYGYTF,TGTGCCAGCAGCGATACAGGGACCTATGGCTACACCTTC
.,TRBV7-2,TRBD1,TRBJ2-1,CASSPGQEYNEQFF,TGTGCCAGCAGCCCTGGACAGGAGTACAATGAGCAGTTCTTC
.,TRBV5-1,TRBD1,TRBJ1-6,CASSLATGSGSPLHF,TGCGCCAGCAGCTTGGCGACAGGGTCGGGTTCACCCCTCCACTTT
.,TRBV7-9,.,TRBJ1-1,CASSLFRAWAGDTEAFF,TGTGCCAGCAGCTTATTTCGTGCATGGGCGGGGGACACTGAAGCTTTCTTT
.,TRBV25-1,.,TRBJ1-1,CASMIYGEAFF,TGTGCCAGCATGATCTACGGTGAAGCTTTCTTT
.,TRBV11-3,TRBD1,TRBJ1-1,CASSSRRQGSTEAFF,TGTGCCAGCAGCTCGAGACGACAGGGTTCCACTGAAGCTTTCTTT
.,TRBV11-2,.,TRBJ1-1,CASSPNRDKEAFF,TGTGCCAGCAGCCCCAACCGGGACAAGGAAGCTTTCTTT
.,TRBV5-1,TRBD1,TRBJ1-1,CASSLDRGINAEAFF,TGCGCCAGCAGCCTGGACAGGGGGATAAATGCTGAAGCTTTCTTT
.,TRBV10-3,TRBD1,TRBJ1-1,CATRDRTTEAFF,TGTGCCACCAGGGACAGGACTACTGAAGCTTTCTTT
.,TRBV19,.,TRBJ1-4,CASTLDGQRATNEKLFF,TGTGCCAGTACCCTGGACGGACAGCGCGCAACTAATGAAAAACTGTTTTTT
.,TRBV5-4,.,TRBJ2-7,CASSDRAGPYEQYF,TGTGCCAGCAGCGATAGGGCGGGACCCTACGAGCAGTACTTC
.,TRBV19,.,TRBJ2-7,CASSIKGGGDRIAYEQYF,TGTGCCAGTAGTATAAAAGGTGGCGGCGACAGAATAGCCTACGAGCAGTACTTC